The present T cell receptor beta chain was sequenced within a study of metastatic and nonmetastatic thyroid tumors. Study background: Patients with malignant and benign thyroid disease provided blood and tumor or nodule tissue, whose repertoires were compared.

V gave up 3 bases and J gave up 5 bases, with 12 bases separating them. The germline V gene encodes CDR1 SGHNT and CDR2 YYREEE (reference sequence). This CDR3 is 13 amino acids long. Findings and caveats of the study: It was reportedly found that TCR beta diversity was significantly higher in malignant thyroid tumors than in benign nodules, a difference seen in both blood and tumor samples.

Per the original data handling: A distant-metastasis classifier for papillary thyroid cancer was built using CDR3 differences across clinicopathological groups. Using MiXCR, TCRdb re-called clones from the PCR reads. Here the V and J calls rest on TCRdb's processing, not on the authors' analysis. The sample lists approximately 30,000 clones, 3.7% occurring once. Every patient underwent thyroid surgery untreated. This clone was seen repeatedly, ten times or more. Antigen specificity is unknown. The receptor comes from a male donor with papillary thyroid cancer or a benign thyroid nodule (not recorded which). Some clones in this sample may be carry-over from other donors' samples. The J gene is TRBJ2-7, the V gene TRBV5-4; D perhaps matches TRBD2 (7 bases). The sequenced material came from blood. The CDR3 here is CASSSLGGDEQYF. Written as DNA, the CDR3 is TGTGCCAGCAGCTCTCTAGGGGGGGACGAGCAGTACTTC.